This paragraph reports one TCR beta chain. Germline V gene lookup returns CDR1 SGHTA and CDR2 FQGNSA. This CDR3 has 16 residues. The germline V and J ends were trimmed by 3 bases and 1 base, with 15 bases remaining between them. Only in-frame clones appear in the TCRdb table, and some are missing; sequencing was by immunoSEQ multiplex PCR. The sample has 100,000 to 150,000 clones; more than 80% are singletons. The sample originates from a study of identifying expanded T cells in peripheral blood. Input material: blood. The chain has TRBV7-2 and TRBJ1-1, with D perhaps matching TRBD1 (6 bases). The receptor's source is a person aged 18 to 75 in good health. The CDR3 loop reads CASSFLPGQRNTEAFF. CDR3 sequence (DNA): TGTGCCAGCAGCTTCCTCCCGGGACAAAGGAACACTGAAGCTTTCTTT.